These 5 T cell receptor beta chains came from one sample sequenced in a study of blood T cell repertoires in COVID-19 (dated by TCRdb to the early 2020s). The protocol used for the library was the immunoSEQ multiplex PCR assay. In its TCRdb copy, this immuneACCESS table keeps in-frame sequences only and misses some clones. Where compared with another copy, unresolved V genes explain less than half of these, and the others have no known cause. A total of about 180,000 clones appear in this sample, roughly four fifths of them only once. The ten largest account for 7.6% of the sample. Sequenced material: peripheral blood. These receptor sequences come from a woman in her seventies with COVID-19, enrolled during active disease.

Only a few counts were recorded for this clone. This chain links TRBV9 with TRBJ2-7, with 9 nucleotides matching TRBD1. CDR3 size: 15 residues. The germline gives CDR1 SGDLS, CDR2 YYNGEE. The V and J ends lost 3 bases and 6 bases, in that order; junction bases with no gene match: 10. CDR3 sequence: CASSAGDRAPLEQYF. CDR3 bases: TGTGCCAGCAGCGCCGGGGACAGGGCGCCCCTCGAGCAGTACTTC.

The chain joins TRBV10-2 to TRBJ2-3, with 7 bases lining up with TRBD2. The trim removed 3 bases at V and 1 base at J, leaving 7 bases unmatched. The germline V gene encodes CDR1 WSHSY and CDR2 SAAADI. This CDR3 has 16 residues. The CDR3 reads CASSDSSAGGTDTQYF. CDR3 nucleotides: TGCGCCAGCAGTGACTCTTCCGCGGGGGGCACAGATACGCAGTATTTT.

This clone was seen a handful of times. J is TRBJ1-1 and V is TRBV5-1, with 7 bases lining up with TRBD1. The CDR3 is 15 residues long. Unmatched junction bases numbered 8, after V lost 6 bases and J lost 0 bases. The germline CDR1 and CDR2 sequences are SGHRS and YFSETQ. CDR3: CASNELTGVNTEAFF. Written as DNA, the CDR3 is TGCGCCAGCAACGAACTAACAGGGGTGAACACTGAAGCTTTCTTT. The whole variable domain, remainder taken from reference TRBV5-1 and TRBJ1-1, is KAGVTQTPRYLIKTRGQQVTLSCSPISGHRSVSWYQQTPGQGLQFLFEYFSETQRNKGNFPGRFSGRQFSNSRSEMNVSTLELGDSALYLCASNELTGVNTEAFFGQGTRLTVV.

This rearrangement joins TRBV28 to TRBJ2-3; 7 bases map to TRBD2. CDR3 size: 12 residues. Germline values: CDR1 MDHEN, CDR2 SYDVKM. V lost 8 bases and J lost 3; bases outside the gene matches: 2. CDR3 DNA: TGTGCCAGCGGGGAGGGGACAGATACGCAGTATTTT. As protein: CASGEGTDTQYF.

The CDR3 region has the DNA TGTGCCAGCAGCTGGGACAGTACGAACACCGGGGAGCTGTTTTTT. Its protein product is CASSWDSTNTGELFF. This chain connects TRBV7-3 to TRBJ2-2; 7 bases match TRBD1. Germline V gives CDR1 SGHTA, CDR2 FQGTGA. CDR3 length equals 15 residues. V dropped 4 bases and J dropped 0; count of bases not matched to a gene: 2.